This T cell receptor (beta chain) was documented in a study of regulatory T cells in long-lasting Graves disease. Study-level results: Persistent disease preferred TRBV28, TRBJ1-2 and TRBJ2-5.

Time point here: newly diagnosed GD, antithyroid drugs for less than 3 months. After RNA was extracted from PBMCs, the TCR library was made from it. EDTA tubes collected nine milliliters of peripheral blood. V was clipped by 8 bases and J by 2 bases; unmatched bases: 13. The CDR3 has 16 residues. Germline-derived CDR1 and CDR2 are MNHNS and SASEGT. Investigators prepared the TCR beta libraries by applying iRepertoire HTBI primers and Arm-PCR of CDR3 regions. TCRdb re-derived calls from the multiplex PCR reads in MiXCR, one entry per CDR3 protein. The table records around 250,000 distinct CDR3 sequences, 20% of them present only once. This clonotype has ten or more counts. Its target is not known.

This chain connects TRBV6-1 to TRBJ2-5; 8 positions match TRBD1. The sequenced sample was peripheral blood mononuclear cells (PBMCs), obtained at new diagnosis, from a patient treated with antithyroid drugs. The TCR originated in a female donor with Graves disease. The CDR3 DNA sequence: TGTGCCAGCTCCCTCCCAGGGACAGGACAACAAGAGACCCAGTACTTC. Protein sequence: CASSLPGTGQQETQYF.